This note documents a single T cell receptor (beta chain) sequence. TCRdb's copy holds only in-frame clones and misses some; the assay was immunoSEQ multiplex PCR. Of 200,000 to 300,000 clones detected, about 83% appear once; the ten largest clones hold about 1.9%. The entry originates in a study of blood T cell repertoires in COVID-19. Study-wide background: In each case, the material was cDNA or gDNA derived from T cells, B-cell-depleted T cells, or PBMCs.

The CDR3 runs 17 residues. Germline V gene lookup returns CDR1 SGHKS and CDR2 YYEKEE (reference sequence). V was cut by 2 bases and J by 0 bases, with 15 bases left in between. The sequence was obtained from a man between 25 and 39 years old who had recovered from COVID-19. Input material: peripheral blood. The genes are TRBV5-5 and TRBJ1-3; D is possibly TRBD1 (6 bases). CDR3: CASSFAGGQLSGNTIYF. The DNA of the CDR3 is TGTGCCAGCAGCTTCGCGGGGGGCCAACTCTCTGGAAACACCATATATTTT.